This T cell receptor (beta chain) was profiled in a study of T cells in Graves' hyperthyroidism and ophthalmopathy. Enrolled ophthalmopathy patients presented with a Clinical Activity Score of at least 3, a NOSPECS grade of at least 4, and disease duration under 3 months. Amplification targeted TCR beta CDR3 regions from RNA transcripts. The TCR CDR3 first-round RT-PCR relied on the HTBI primer set. TCRdb itself ran the multiplex PCR reads through MiXCR, one entry per CDR3 protein. The data contain hundreds of thousands of distinct CDR3 sequences, approximately 18% of them singletons. The receptor comes from a man in his forties or fifties with Graves' ophthalmopathy. The sample comprised blood.

The DNA for the CDR3 is TGTGCCAGTAGTCCCACTAGCGTGGGCCCCTACAATGAGCAGTTCTTC. Its translation is CASSPTSVGPYNEQFF. This chain connects TRBV19 to TRBJ2-1, with TRBD2 identical over 7 bases. V was clipped by 5 bases and J by 2 bases; unmatched bases: 9. The CDR3 sequence is 16 residues long. CDR1 LNHDA and CDR2 SQIVND come from the germline V gene (reference sequence). The full variable domain, completed using reference TRBV19 and TRBJ2-1, is DGGITQSPKYLFRKEGQNVTLSCEQNLNHDAMYWYRQDPGQGLRLIYYSQIVNDFQKGDIAEGYSVSREKKESFPLTVTSAQKNPTAFYLCASSPTSVGPYNEQFFGPGTRLTVL.